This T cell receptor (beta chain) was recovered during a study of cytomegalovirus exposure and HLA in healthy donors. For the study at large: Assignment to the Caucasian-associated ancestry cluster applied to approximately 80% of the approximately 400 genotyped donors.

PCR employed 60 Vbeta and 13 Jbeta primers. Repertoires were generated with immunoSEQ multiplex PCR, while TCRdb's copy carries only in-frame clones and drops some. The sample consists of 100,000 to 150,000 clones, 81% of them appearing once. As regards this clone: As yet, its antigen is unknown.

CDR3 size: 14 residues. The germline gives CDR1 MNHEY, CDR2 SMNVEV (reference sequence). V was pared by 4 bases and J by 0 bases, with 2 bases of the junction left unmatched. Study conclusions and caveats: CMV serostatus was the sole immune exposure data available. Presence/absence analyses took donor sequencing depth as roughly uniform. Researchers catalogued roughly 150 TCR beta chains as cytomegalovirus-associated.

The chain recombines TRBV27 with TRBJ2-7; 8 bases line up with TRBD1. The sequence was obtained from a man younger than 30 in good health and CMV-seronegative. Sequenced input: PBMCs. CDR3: CASSWTGNSYEQYF. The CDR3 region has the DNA TGTGCCAGCAGTTGGACAGGGAACTCCTACGAGCAGTACTTC.